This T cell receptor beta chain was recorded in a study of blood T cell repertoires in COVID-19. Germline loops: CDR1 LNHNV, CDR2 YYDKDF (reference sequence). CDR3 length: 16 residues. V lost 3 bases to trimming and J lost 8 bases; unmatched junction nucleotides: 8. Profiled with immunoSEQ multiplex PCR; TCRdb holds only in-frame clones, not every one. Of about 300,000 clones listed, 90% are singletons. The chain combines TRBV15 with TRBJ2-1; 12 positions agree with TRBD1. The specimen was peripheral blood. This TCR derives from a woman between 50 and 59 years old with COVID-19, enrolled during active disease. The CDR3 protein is CATSRGRGQGADEQFF. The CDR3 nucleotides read TGTGCCACCAGCAGGGGTCGGGGACAGGGGGCCGATGAGCAGTTCTTC.